This T cell receptor beta chain was observed in a study of blood T cell repertoires in COVID-19. Study-wide background: Material from acute and convalescent COVID-19 was sourced from the United States, Italy and Spain.

This clone was counted once. Per the germline V gene, CDR1 is MNHNY and CDR2 is SVGAGI (reference sequence). V was clipped by 5 bases and J by 0 bases, with 14 bases between them. This CDR3 is 16 amino acids long. Measured with immunoSEQ multiplex PCR; TCRdb has only the in-frame clones, and not every one. The sample lists hundreds of thousands of clones, around 82% seen once, with 4.7% in the top ten. The sequenced sample consisted of peripheral blood. The chain links TRBV6-6 to TRBJ1-3; weak D call: TRBD1 (6 bases). This TCR derives from a woman in her seventies with acute or convalescent COVID-19. CDR3 residues: CASSGKGQRSGNTIYF. CDR3 in DNA: TGTGCCAGCAGTGGAAAAGGACAGCGCTCTGGAAACACCATATATTTT.